These 21 T cell receptor beta chains were sequenced from one sample in a study of control samples from healthy donors and cancer patients. Using immunoSEQ multiplex PCR, the repertoire was profiled, and TCRdb retains in-frame clones only, with some absent. The sample has about 81,000 clones; around 94% are singletons. The sample taken for sequencing was blood. Receptor source: a woman between 18 and 30 years old in good health.

The chain employs TRBV19 and TRBJ1-2; no definite D call. Germline lookup yields CDR1 LNHDA and CDR2 SQIVND (reference sequence). Trimming removed 10 bases from V and 3 bases from J, with 21 bases in between. This CDR3 comprises 15 residues. The CDR3 nucleotides read TGTGCCACTAAAGCACTTGACGGAGGTTACTATGGCTACACCTTC. This sequence encodes CATKALDGGYYGYTF.

The J gene is TRBJ1-4, the V gene TRBV2; tentative D call: TRBD1 (6 bases). The V end was cut by 3 bases, the J end by 3 bases, with 11 bases between. The CDR3 totals 15 residues. Germline V lookup: CDR1 SNHLY, CDR2 FYNNEI. CDR3 region: CASSESGAANEKLFF. The CDR3 region has the DNA TGTGCCAGCAGTGAGTCGGGGGCAGCTAATGAAAAACTGTTTTTT.

The sample holds one count of this clone. The V call is TRBV7-2, the J call TRBJ1-1; D gene uncertain. Germline CDR1 is SGHTA and CDR2 is FQGNSA. CDR3 size: 17 residues. Between the trimmed V and J ends, which lost 2 bases and 3 bases, there was a span of 19 bases. DNA for the CDR3: TGTGCCAGCAGCTTACGGGTGTTTGTAGGTGGGGACACTGAAGCTTTCTTT. This gives the protein CASSLRVFVGGDTEAFF.

V usage is TRBV10-2 and J usage is TRBJ1-1, with D uncertain. The CDR3 consists of 15 residues. V shed 7 bases and J shed 1 base, with 16 bases lying between them. Germline assignment: CDR1 WSHSY and CDR2 SAAADI. The CDR3 DNA follows: TGCGCCAGCACCCAGGTTTCCCGGCCGAACACTGAAGCTTTCTTT. Translated, it gives CASTQVSRPNTEAFF.

The DNA of the CDR3 is TGTGCCAGCAGCTTGGTTGGAGGAGGTCGGGACACTGAAGCTTTCTTT. Protein: CASSLVGGGRDTEAFF. This chain uses TRBV5-4 with TRBJ1-1, with no clear D. Between the trimmed V and J ends, which lost 0 bases and 3 bases, there was a span of 15 bases. This CDR3 is 16 amino acids long. The germline V gene has CDR1 SGHNT and CDR2 YYREEE (reference sequence). The complete variable domain, with remaining parts taken from reference TRBV5-4 and TRBJ1-1, reads ETGVTQSPTHLIKTRGQQVTLRCSSQSGHNTVSWYQQALGQGPQFIFQYYREEENGRGNFPPRFSGLQFPNYSSELNVNALELDDSALYLCASSLVGGGRDTEAFFGQGTRLTVV.

Only one count was recorded for this clone. One junction end does not reproduce the germline sequence, and a read error may be involved. The V gene is TRBV3-1 (or the pseudogene TRBV3-2), the J gene TRBJ2-3, with D possibly matching TRBD2 (5 bases). The CDR3 loop spans 15 amino acids. CDR1 is LGHDT and CDR2 is YNNKEL in the germline V gene (reference sequence). This CDR3 reads CASSQSGLSTDTPYF. CDR3 nucleotide sequence: TGTGCCAGCAGCCAAAGCGGATTAAGCACAGACACGCCGTACTTC.

For the CDR3, the DNA is TGTGCCAGCAGTACGACAGCGTACAATGAGCAGTTCTTC. This sequence encodes CASSTTAYNEQFF. This chain joins TRBV27 and TRBJ2-1, with TRBD1 as a possible D gene (5 bases). Trimming removed 5 bases at V and 4 bases at J, with 9 bases between. The CDR3 totals 13 residues. Germline CDR1 and CDR2: MNHEY and SMNVEV (reference sequence).

This chain connects TRBV2 to TRBJ2-5; the D is unclear. The V gene lost 2 bases and the J gene lost 4 bases, with 8 bases spanning the gap. Germline V gene lookup returns CDR1 SNHLY and CDR2 FYNNEI. The CDR3 length is 13 residues. The CDR3 DNA sequence: TGTGCCAGCAGTGAATCGGTGGGAGAGACCCAGTACTTC. Its translation is CASSESVGETQYF.

The rearrangement joins TRBV27 to TRBJ2-3, with unresolved D. The CDR3 contains 15 residues. Germline V gene data show CDR1 as MNHEY and CDR2 as SMNVEV (reference sequence). V lost 6 bases, J lost 1 base, and 14 bases lay in between. CDR3 sequence reads: CASSLSGIGTDTQYF. The CDR3 DNA reads TGTGCCAGCAGCCTGTCCGGAATTGGCACAGATACGCAGTATTTT.

The chain combines TRBV7-3 with TRBJ2-7; D is unresolved. The CDR3 consists of 13 residues. Trimming took off 5 bases at V and 2 bases at J, with 10 bases between the two ends. CDR1 SGHTA and CDR2 FQGTGA come from the germline V gene. The CDR3 loop is CASSRGRTYEQYF. Here the CDR3 DNA reads TGTGCCAGCAGCCGCGGACGGACCTACGAGCAGTACTTC.

This chain connects TRBV4-1 to TRBJ2-1; TRBD2 matches 8 bases. This CDR3 comprises 17 residues. V dropped 4 bases and J dropped 4; count of bases not matched to a gene: 12. CDR1 is MGHRA, CDR2 YSYEKL, per germline. CDR3 nucleotide sequence: TGCGCCAGCAGCCCCACGTTCCAGGGACTAGAGTACAATGAGCAGTTCTTC. Its protein is CASSPTFQGLEYNEQFF.

The chain uses TRBV10-2 and TRBJ1-1; unclear D gene. Germline V lookup: CDR1 WSHSY, CDR2 SAAADI. V dropped 6 bases and J dropped 4 bases, with 15 bases sitting between them. The CDR3 totals 14 residues. CDR3 in amino acids: CASRAGVKGTEAFF. Here the CDR3 DNA reads TGCGCCAGCAGGGCTGGCGTTAAAGGCACTGAAGCTTTCTTT.

The V call is TRBV28, the J call TRBJ1-1, with 8 positions matching TRBD1. Germline trimming cut 7 bases from V and 11 bases from J; bases unmatched to any gene: 3. The length of the CDR3 is 10 residues. Germline CDR1 reads MDHEN; CDR2 reads SYDVKM. The CDR3 DNA reads TGTGCCAGCATACAGGGGGATGCTTTCTTT. It is translated as CASIQGDAFF.

V and J are TRBV18 and TRBJ2-5; a weak D match, TRBD1 (6 bases). The CDR3 totals 14 residues. The V end was cut by 2 bases, the J end by 1 base, with 8 bases between. Germline V lookup: CDR1 KGHSH, CDR2 LQKENI. The CDR3 DNA is TGTGCCAGCTCACCATTGGGGGCCCAAGAGACCCAGTACTTC. This translates into CASSPLGAQETQYF.

This clone appeared once. The chain recombines TRBV5-6 with TRBJ2-3, with 12 bases that match TRBD2. Germline trimming cut 4 bases from V and 4 bases from J; bases unmatched to any gene: 10. CDR3 size: 17 residues. Germline V gene sequence: CDR1 SGHDT, CDR2 YYEEEE. The CDR3 sequence: CASSPRALAGGSDTQYF. The CDR3, as DNA: TGTGCCAGCAGCCCCAGGGCCCTAGCGGGGGGGTCAGATACGCAGTATTTT.

The CDR3 loop reads CASRTSGSTDTQYF. In DNA form, the CDR3 reads TGTGCCAGTAGGACTAGCGGGAGCACAGATACGCAGTATTTT. The chain links TRBV19 to TRBJ2-3, with 10 bases identical to TRBD2. CDR1 LNHDA and CDR2 SQIVND come from the germline V gene (reference sequence). This CDR3 region has 14 residues. V shed 6 bases and J 0 bases; nucleotides not matched to a gene: 0. Based on the CDR3 plus reference TRBV19 and TRBJ2-3, the full variable domain is DGGITQSPKYLFRKEGQNVTLSCEQNLNHDAMYWYRQDPGQGLRLIYYSQIVNDFQKGDIAEGYSVSREKKESFPLTVTSAQKNPTAFYLCASRTSGSTDTQYFGPGTRLTVL.

The chain joins TRBV7-9 to TRBJ2-5, with 8 nucleotides matching TRBD1. This CDR3 comprises 18 residues. Germline V gene lookup returns CDR1 SEHNR and CDR2 FQNEAQ (reference sequence). J gave up 2 bases and V 3 bases, and 14 bases lay outside the gene matches. The CDR3 DNA is TGTGCCAGCAGCTTCCCTCGGACAGGGATCTATCCACAAGAGACCCAGTACTTC. It encodes CASSFPRTGIYPQETQYF. Supplemented by reference TRBV7-9 and TRBJ2-5, the full variable domain reads DTGVSQNPRHKITKRGQNVTFRCDPISEHNRLYWYRQTLGQGPEFLTYFQNEAQLEKSRLLSDRFSAERPKGSFSTLEIQRTEQGDSAMYLCASSFPRTGIYPQETQYFGPGTRLLVL.

The chain links TRBV7-8 to TRBJ1-1; D might be TRBD1 (5 bases). The V end lost 7 bases, the J end lost 11 bases, and 20 bases lay between the germline ends. Germline V lookup: CDR1 SGHVS, CDR2 FQNEAQ. This CDR3 comprises 13 residues. This CDR3 is CASKQPSAGSAFF. In nucleotides, the CDR3 is TGTGCCAGCAAACAGCCTTCCGCAGGGTCGGCTTTCTTT.

The J gene is TRBJ1-4, the V gene TRBV9; D is uncertain. Looked up from germline, CDR1 is SGDLS and CDR2 is YYNGEE. The CDR3 has 19 residues. Trimming stripped 4 bases from V and 5 bases from J, with 27 bases between. The CDR3 loop reads CASSMREIKRCRPNEKLFF. The CDR3 DNA reads as TGTGCCAGCAGCATGAGAGAGATAAAGCGGTGCAGGCCCAATGAAAAACTGTTTTTT.

CDR3 protein: CASSLTPHTEAFF. The CDR3, as DNA: TGTGCCAGCAGCTTAACTCCACACACTGAAGCTTTCTTT. J is TRBJ1-1 and V is TRBV11-3; D unclear. The V end was cut by 2 bases, the J end by 3 bases, with 7 bases between. The germline V gene has CDR1 SGHNT and CDR2 YENEEA. The CDR3 spans 13 residues.

V and J are TRBV6-4 and TRBJ2-2; possible D gene TRBD2, 5 bases. Trimming cost V 6 bases and J 7 bases, with 18 bases left between them. This CDR3 has 15 amino acids. Germline V CDR1 and CDR2: MRHNA, SNTAGT. CDR3 nucleotides: TGTGCCAGCAGCGCCCGAGGAGGAGGTGGCGGGGAGCTGTTTTTT. This encodes CASSARGGGGGELFF.